These 8 T cell receptor beta chains came from one sample sequenced in a study of CD8+ T cells in alopecia areata. As for treatment: oral pan-JAK inhibitor, 5-10 mg twice daily. cDNA reverse transcribed from extracted RNA served as the sequencing template. Using immunoSEQ multiplex PCR, the repertoire was profiled, and TCRdb retains in-frame clones only, with some absent. The sample has about 150,000 clones, under 70% seen once. The sequencing here drew on CD4+ T cells sorted from blood, taken at week 4, from a patient treated with tofacitinib. The receptors originated from a human donor with alopecia areata.

This chain joins TRBV29-1 and TRBJ2-3; D uncertain. The germline V and J ends were trimmed by 7 bases and 2 bases, with 10 bases remaining between them. This CDR3 has 12 residues. Germline loops: CDR1 SQVTM, CDR2 ANQGSEA. The chain's CDR3 is CSASTLTDTQYF. The CDR3 coding sequence is TGCAGCGCCTCGACCCTCACAGATACGCAGTATTTT.

This clone was seen more than once but under ten times. The gene calls are TRBV5-1 and TRBJ1-2; no clear D gene. CDR1 and CDR2 (germline): SGHRS, YFSETQ. Trimming left V 4 bases short and J 3 bases short, with 10 bases between. CDR3 length: 13 amino acids. The CDR3 here is CASSPDPDYGYTF. The CDR3 DNA is TGCGCCAGCAGCCCCGATCCCGACTATGGCTACACCTTC.

This clone has only a few counts. The chain employs TRBV5-6 and TRBJ2-2; D ambiguous. Trimming took 2 bases from V and 1 from J, leaving 3 bases between them. Germline CDR1 SGHDT, CDR2 YYEEEE. The CDR3 extends over 13 amino acids. CDR3 region: CASSLLNTGELFF. The CDR3, as DNA: TGTGCCAGCAGCTTATTGAACACCGGGGAGCTGTTTTTT.

This clone was seen a few times. The chain is built from TRBV29-1 and TRBJ2-7; 9 bases match TRBD2. J lost 5 bases, V lost 3 bases, and 5 bases had no gene match. CDR1 is SQVTM, CDR2 ANQGSEA, per germline. CDR3 length: 13 residues. CDR3 nucleotides: TGCAGCGTTGAGGGTAGCGGGAGAAACGAGCAGTACTTC. Protein product: CSVEGSGRNEQYF.

This clone was observed a handful of times. The chain has TRBV7-3 and TRBJ2-3; TRBD2 aligns across 10 bases. The CDR3 runs 17 residues. Germline CDR1 and CDR2: SGHTA and FQGTGA. The J segment lost 5 bases and the V segment lost 6 bases, leaving 14 bases of the junction unmatched. The CDR3: CASSLDIAGGRRDTQYF. In DNA, the CDR3 is TGTGCCAGCAGTCTCGATATAGCGGGGGGCCGGAGAGATACGCAGTATTTT. Supplemented by reference TRBV7-3 and TRBJ2-3, the full variable domain reads GAGVSQTPSNKVTEKGKYVELRCDPISGHTALYWYRQSLGQGPEFLIYFQGTGAADDSGLPNDRFFAVRPEGSVSTLKIQRTERGDSAVYLCASSLDIAGGRRDTQYFGPGTRLTVL.

This sequence joins TRBV5-1 and TRBJ2-7; no clear D. Germline V lookup: CDR1 SGHRS, CDR2 YFSETQ. Trimming removed 0 bases from V and 0 bases from J, with 7 bases in between. This CDR3 spans 14 amino acids. CDR3 amino acids: CASSLEPSSYEQYF. The CDR3 nucleotides are TGCGCCAGCAGCTTGGAGCCCAGCTCCTACGAGCAGTACTTC.

This sequence joins TRBV30 and TRBJ2-3; no clear D. The CDR3 is 11 residues long. V was clipped by 5 bases and J by 1 base, with 4 bases between them. In germline, CDR1 is GTSNPN, CDR2 SVGIG (reference sequence). The CDR3 sequence is CAWDRTDTQYF. CDR3 nucleotide sequence: TGTGCCTGGGATCGCACAGATACGCAGTATTTT. The full variable domain, in which reference TRBV30 and TRBJ2-3 provide the parts outside the CDR3, is SQTIHQWPATLVQPVGSPLSLECTVEGTSNPNLYWYRQAAGRGLQLLFYSVGIGQISSEVPQNLSASRPQDRQFILSSKKLLLSDSGFYLCAWDRTDTQYFGPGTRLTVL.

The rearrangement uses TRBV29-1 and TRBJ2-5, with D tentatively TRBD2 (6 bases). Germline CDR1 reads SQVTM; CDR2 reads ANQGSEA. The CDR3 runs to 11 residues. Trimming removed 8 bases from V and 10 bases from J, with 17 bases in between. The CDR3 reads CSYRSGEVQYF. DNA for the CDR3: TGCAGCTACCGCTCGGGGGAGGTCCAGTACTTC.